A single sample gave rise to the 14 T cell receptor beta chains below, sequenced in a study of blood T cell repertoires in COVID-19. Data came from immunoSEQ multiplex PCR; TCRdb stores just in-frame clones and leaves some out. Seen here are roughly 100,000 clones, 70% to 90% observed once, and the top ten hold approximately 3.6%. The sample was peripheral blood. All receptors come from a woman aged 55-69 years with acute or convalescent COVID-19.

The chain's CDR3 is CASSYGKETQYF. CDR3 DNA: TGTGCCAGCAGTTACGGTAAAGAGACCCAGTACTTC. V usage is TRBV28 and J usage is TRBJ2-5; D unresolved. V shed 4 bases and J shed 3 bases, with 6 bases lying between them. CDR1 and CDR2 (germline): MDHEN, SYDVKM. This CDR3 contains 12 residues.

This chain's CDR3 is CASSIRQGPYEQYF. CDR3 in DNA: TGTGCCAGCAGTATTCGACAGGGCCCCTACGAGCAGTACTTC. This chain connects TRBV2 to TRBJ2-7; 7 nucleotides align to TRBD1. V trimming: 5 bases; J trimming: 2 bases; junction bases outside the gene matches: 6. Germline V gene sequence: CDR1 SNHLY, CDR2 FYNNEI. This CDR3 contains 14 residues.

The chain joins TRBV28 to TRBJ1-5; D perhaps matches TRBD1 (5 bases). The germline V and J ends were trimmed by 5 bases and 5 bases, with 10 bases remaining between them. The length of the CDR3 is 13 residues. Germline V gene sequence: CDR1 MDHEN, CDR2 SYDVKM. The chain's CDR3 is CASSPSGDQPQHF. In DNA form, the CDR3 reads TGTGCCAGCAGTCCTTCGGGGGATCAGCCCCAGCATTTT.

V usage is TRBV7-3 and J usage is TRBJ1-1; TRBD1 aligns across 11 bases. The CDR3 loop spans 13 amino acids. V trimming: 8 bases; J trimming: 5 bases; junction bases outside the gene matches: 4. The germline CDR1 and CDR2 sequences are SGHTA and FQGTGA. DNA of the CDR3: TGTGCCAGCGGACAGGGGGCGAGTACTGAAGCTTTCTTT. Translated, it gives CASGQGASTEAFF. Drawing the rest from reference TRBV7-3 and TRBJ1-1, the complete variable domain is GAGVSQTPSNKVTEKGKYVELRCDPISGHTALYWYRQSLGQGPEFLIYFQGTGAADDSGLPNDRFFAVRPEGSVSTLKIQRTERGDSAVYLCASGQGASTEAFFGQGTRLTVV.

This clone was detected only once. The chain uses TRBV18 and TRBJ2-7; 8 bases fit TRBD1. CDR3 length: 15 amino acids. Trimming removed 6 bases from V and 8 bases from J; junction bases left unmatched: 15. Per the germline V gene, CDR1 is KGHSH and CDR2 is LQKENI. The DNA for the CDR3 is TGTGCCAGCTCCCCTTCTGGACAGGGAGTCCGGAAGCAGTACGTC. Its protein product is CASSPSGQGVRKQYV.

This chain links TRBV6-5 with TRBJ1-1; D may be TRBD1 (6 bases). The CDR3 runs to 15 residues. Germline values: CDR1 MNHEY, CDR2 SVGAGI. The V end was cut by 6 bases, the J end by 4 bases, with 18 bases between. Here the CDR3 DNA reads TGTGCCAGCAGGGCCCGGGGGGGGCAGGGCACTGAAGCTTTCTTT. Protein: CASRARGGQGTEAFF.

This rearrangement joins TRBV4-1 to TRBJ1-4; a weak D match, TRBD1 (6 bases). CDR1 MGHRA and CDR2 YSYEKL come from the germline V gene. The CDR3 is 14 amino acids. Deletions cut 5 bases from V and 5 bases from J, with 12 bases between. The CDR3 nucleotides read TGCGCCAGCAGCAAACAGGGACTAAATGAAAAACTGTTTTTT. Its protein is CASSKQGLNEKLFF.

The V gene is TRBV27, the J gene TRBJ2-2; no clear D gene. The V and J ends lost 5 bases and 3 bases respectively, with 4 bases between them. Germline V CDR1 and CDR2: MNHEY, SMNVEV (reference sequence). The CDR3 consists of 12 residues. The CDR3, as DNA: TGTGCCAGCAGTCGGTACACCGGGGAGCTGTTTTTT. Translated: CASSRYTGELFF.

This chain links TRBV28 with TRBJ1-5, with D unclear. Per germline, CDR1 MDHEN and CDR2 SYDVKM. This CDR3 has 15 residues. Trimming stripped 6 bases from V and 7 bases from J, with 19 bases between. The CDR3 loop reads CASSPPGIAIQPQHF. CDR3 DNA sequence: TGTGCCAGCAGCCCTCCGGGGATTGCCATCCAGCCCCAGCATTTT.

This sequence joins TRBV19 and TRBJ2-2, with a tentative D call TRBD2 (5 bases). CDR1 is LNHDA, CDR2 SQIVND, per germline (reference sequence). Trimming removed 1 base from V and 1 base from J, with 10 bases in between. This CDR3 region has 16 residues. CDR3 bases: TGTGCCAGTAGTATAGGGCGAGGGTTGAACACCGGGGAGCTGTTTTTT. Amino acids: CASSIGRGLNTGELFF.

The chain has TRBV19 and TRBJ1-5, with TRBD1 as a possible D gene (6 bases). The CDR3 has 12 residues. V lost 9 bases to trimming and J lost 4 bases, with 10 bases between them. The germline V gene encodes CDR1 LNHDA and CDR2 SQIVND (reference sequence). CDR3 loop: CASLQGNQPQHF. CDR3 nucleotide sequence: TGTGCCAGCCTACAGGGTAATCAGCCCCAGCATTTT.

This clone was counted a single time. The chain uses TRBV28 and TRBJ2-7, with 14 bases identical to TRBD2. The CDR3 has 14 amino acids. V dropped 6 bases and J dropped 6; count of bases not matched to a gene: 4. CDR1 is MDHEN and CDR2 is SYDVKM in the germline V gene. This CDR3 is CASSPGLAGGEQYF. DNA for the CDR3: TGTGCCAGCAGCCCCGGACTAGCGGGAGGCGAGCAGTACTTC. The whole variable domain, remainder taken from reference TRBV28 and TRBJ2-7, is DVKVTQSSRYLVKRTGEKVFLECVQDMDHENMFWYRQDPGLGLRLIYFSYDVKMKEKGDIPEGYSVSREKKERFSLILESASTNQTSMYLCASSPGLAGGEQYFGPGTRLTVT.

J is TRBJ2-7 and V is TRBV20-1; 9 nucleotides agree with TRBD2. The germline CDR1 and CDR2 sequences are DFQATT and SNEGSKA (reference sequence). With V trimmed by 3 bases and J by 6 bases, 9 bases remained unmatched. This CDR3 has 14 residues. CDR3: CSASEAGGLGEQYF. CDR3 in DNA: TGCAGTGCTAGTGAAGCGGGAGGCCTCGGCGAGCAGTACTTC.

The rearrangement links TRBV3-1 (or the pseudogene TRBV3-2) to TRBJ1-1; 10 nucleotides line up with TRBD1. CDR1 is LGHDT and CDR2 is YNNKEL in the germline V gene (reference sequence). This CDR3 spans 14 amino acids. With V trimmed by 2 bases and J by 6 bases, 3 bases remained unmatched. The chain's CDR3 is CASSQPTGGSEAFF. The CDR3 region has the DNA TGTGCCAGCAGCCAACCGACAGGGGGCTCTGAAGCTTTCTTT.